This record covers a single T cell receptor (beta chain). These data originate in a study of T-cell reconstitution after alpha-beta-depleted transplantation in children. Unique molecular identifiers featured in how the TCRbeta library was prepared. TCRdb re-called the PCR reads with MiXCR, one entry per CDR3 protein. The sample contains some 500,000 distinct CDR3 sequences, approximately 20% of which appear only once. V was shortened by 2 bases and J by 4 bases, with 17 bases between the two germline ends. The V gene's germline CDR1 is SQVTM and CDR2 ANQGSEA. CDR3 length: 16 amino acids. This receptor was identified in a human donor who donated a stem cell graft to a child with acute lymphoblastic leukemia. This specimen consisted of PBMCs from the stem cell graft donor, obtained from the stem cell graft. J is TRBJ2-2 and V is TRBV29-1; perhaps TRBD1 as D (5 bases). The DNA for the CDR3 is TGCAGCGTTGAAAAAGGGCCAGGGATCCGCACCGGGGAGCTGTTTTTT. This translates into CSVEKGPGIRTGELFF.